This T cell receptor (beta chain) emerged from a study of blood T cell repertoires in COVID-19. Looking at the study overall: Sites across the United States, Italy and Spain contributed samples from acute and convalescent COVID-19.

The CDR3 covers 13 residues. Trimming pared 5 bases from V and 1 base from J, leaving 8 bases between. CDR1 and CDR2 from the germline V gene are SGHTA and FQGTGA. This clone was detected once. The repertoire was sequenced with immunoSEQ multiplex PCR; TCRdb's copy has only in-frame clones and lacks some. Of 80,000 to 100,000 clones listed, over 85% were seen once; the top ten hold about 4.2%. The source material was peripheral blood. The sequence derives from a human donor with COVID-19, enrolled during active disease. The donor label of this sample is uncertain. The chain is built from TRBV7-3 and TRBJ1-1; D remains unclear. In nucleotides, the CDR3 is TGTGCCAGCAGCCGGACTTCGAACACTGAAGCTTTCTTT. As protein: CASSRTSNTEAFF.